The 6 T cell receptor beta chains below all came from one sample that was sequenced in a study of T cell changes during pregnancy in multiple sclerosis. Here immunoSEQ multiplex PCR was the method, and the copy in TCRdb shows in-frame clones only, minus some. The sample carries 65,000 to 80,000 clones, roughly nine tenths recorded once. Sequencing used peripheral blood, obtained in the third trimester of pregnancy. These TCRs come from a female donor with multiple sclerosis, enrolled in a pregnancy study.

The gene calls are TRBV10-3 and TRBJ2-7; a weak D match, TRBD2 (6 bases). This CDR3 region has 14 residues. Trimming cost V 0 bases and J 7 bases, with 13 bases left between them. Germline values: CDR1 ENHRY, CDR2 SYGVKD. The CDR3 nucleotides read TGTGCCATCAGTGAGTCTCCCGGGGCGGGAGAGCAGTACTTC. This sequence encodes CAISESPGAGEQYF.

The chain is built from TRBV6-5 and TRBJ1-2; D unresolved. This CDR3 spans 13 amino acids. Germline lookup yields CDR1 MNHEY and CDR2 SVGAGI. Trimming took 0 bases from V and 6 from J, leaving 8 bases between them. The CDR3 region is CASSYSAGNGYTF. CDR3 nucleotides: TGTGCCAGCAGTTACTCGGCGGGGAATGGCTACACCTTC.

The chain combines TRBV10-3 with TRBJ2-7; TRBD2 is a possible D gene (6 bases). Germline V gives CDR1 ENHRY, CDR2 SYGVKD. Between the trimmed V and J ends, which lost 4 bases and 0 bases, there was a span of 16 bases. The CDR3 is made up of 16 amino acids. CDR3: CAISAFGTASSYEQYF. The CDR3 DNA follows: TGTGCCATCAGTGCGTTCGGGACTGCCAGCTCCTACGAGCAGTACTTC.

The rearrangement joins TRBV10-1 to TRBJ1-1; 7 positions match TRBD1. V shed 7 bases, J shed 0 bases, and the junction held 2 bases outside the gene matches. Per the germline V gene, CDR1 is WNHNN and CDR2 is SYGVQD (reference sequence). This CDR3 is built from 13 residues. CDR3 loop: CASMGQMNTEAFF. The CDR3 region has the DNA TGCGCCAGCATGGGACAGATGAACACTGAAGCTTTCTTT.

J is TRBJ1-4 and V is TRBV27, with D perhaps matching TRBD1 (5 bases). The CDR3 sequence is 16 residues long. Trimming pared 6 bases from V and 0 bases from J, leaving 14 bases between. The V gene's germline CDR1 is MNHEY and CDR2 SMNVEV (reference sequence). This CDR3 reads CASRGLWGATNEKLFF. CDR3 nucleotide sequence: TGTGCCAGCAGGGGGTTGTGGGGGGCAACTAATGAAAAACTGTTTTTT. Drawing the rest from reference TRBV27 and TRBJ1-4, the complete variable domain is EAQVTQNPRYLITVTGKKLTVTCSQNMNHEYMSWYRQDPGLGLRQIYYSMNVEVTDKGDVPEGYKVSRKEKRNFPLILESPSPNQTSLYFCASRGLWGATNEKLFFGSGTQLSVL.

The chain is built from TRBV5-1 and TRBJ1-4, with D possibly matching TRBD1 (6 bases). This CDR3 region has 13 residues. Trimming took off 2 bases at V and 13 bases at J, with 15 bases between the two ends. Germline CDR1 reads SGHRS; CDR2 reads YFSETQ. The CDR3 loop is CASSFGTPGGLFF. CDR3 DNA: TGCGCCAGCAGCTTCGGGACACCGGGCGGACTGTTTTTT.